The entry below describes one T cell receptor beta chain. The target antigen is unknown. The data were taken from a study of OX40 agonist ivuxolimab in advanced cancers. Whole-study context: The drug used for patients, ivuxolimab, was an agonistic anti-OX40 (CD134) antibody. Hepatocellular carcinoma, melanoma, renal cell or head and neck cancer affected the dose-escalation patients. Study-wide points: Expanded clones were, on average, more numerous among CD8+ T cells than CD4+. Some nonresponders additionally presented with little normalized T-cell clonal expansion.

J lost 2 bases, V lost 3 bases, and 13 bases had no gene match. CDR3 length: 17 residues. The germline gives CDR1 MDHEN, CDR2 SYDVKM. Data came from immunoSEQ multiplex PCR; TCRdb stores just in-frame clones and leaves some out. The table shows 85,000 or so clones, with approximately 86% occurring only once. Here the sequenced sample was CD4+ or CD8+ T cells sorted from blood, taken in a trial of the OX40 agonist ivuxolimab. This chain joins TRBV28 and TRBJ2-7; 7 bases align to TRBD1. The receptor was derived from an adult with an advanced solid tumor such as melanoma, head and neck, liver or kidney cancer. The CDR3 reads CASSFYGGPGQTYEQYF. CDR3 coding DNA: TGTGCCAGCAGTTTTTATGGAGGTCCGGGACAGACCTACGAGCAGTACTTC. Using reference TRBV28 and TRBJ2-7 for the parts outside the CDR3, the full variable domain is DVKVTQSSRYLVKRTGEKVFLECVQDMDHENMFWYRQDPGLGLRLIYFSYDVKMKEKGDIPEGYSVSREKKERFSLILESASTNQTSMYLCASSFYGGPGQTYEQYFGPGTRLTVT.